This T cell receptor beta chain was recovered during a study of tumor-infiltrating lymphocytes in primary liver carcinoma. Study as a whole: Roughly 3.5 to 7.13 million productive TCRbeta reads were obtained per sample, with similar numbers across tissue types.

Trimming cost V 6 bases and J 3 bases, with 20 bases left between them. In germline, CDR1 is SNHLY, CDR2 FYNNEI. This CDR3 spans 16 amino acids. A primer matching the constant region was used to make TCR beta cDNA from 450 to 500 ng of total RNA. What produced the TCR beta libraries was three nested multiplex PCR rounds using slightly modified ARM-PCR. Two initial PCR rounds of around 9 cycles each paired TRBV1-TRBV30 forward primers with a C-beta reverse primer. TCRdb reprocessed the multiplex PCR reads with MiXCR, giving one entry per CDR3 protein. This sample carries about 74,000 distinct CDR3 sequences, more than 60% of them seen once, and the ten largest clones take around a quarter. Bulk tissue was left unsorted, and RNA and DNA were co-extracted from 20-30 mg of it. Uniformly, tumor samples exhibited a viable tumor cell fraction exceeding 80%.

The sequence was collected from a middle-aged man with primary liver carcinoma and hepatitis B virus infection. Source material: liver tumor tissue from sampling region 4. Subset here: tumor region T4, right-lateral pole. The chain couples TRBV2 to TRBJ1-1; unclear D gene. In nucleotides, the CDR3 is TGTGCCAGCAGCCACATCCTCGGTACTGAACACACTGAAGCTTTCTTT. Protein product: CASSHILGTEHTEAFF.